The source of this T cell receptor beta chain is a study of long-term antiretroviral therapy in people with HIV. Study-level results: Repertoire dominance by clones expanded before ART was seen at all time points. Unavailable data included ART adherence, viral resistance and therapy changes (switches in treatment).

This clone has more than one count but fewer than ten. Its antigen remains unidentified. Each donor provided at least one pre-ART PBMC sample and at least two post-ART PBMC samples. Samples held about 0.85-11 million cryopreserved PBMC before DNA extraction. They ran version v3.0 of the immunoSEQ assay at survey level. TCRdb keeps only in-frame clones here, not all; method: immunoSEQ multiplex PCR. The table has under 25,000 clones, approximately 80% seen once. Germline lookup yields CDR1 SGHDT and CDR2 YYEEEE. The CDR3 runs to 17 residues. V trimming: 4 bases; J trimming: 6 bases; junction bases outside the gene matches: 16.

This sequence originates from a young man with HIV. The sample was unsorted PBMCs, taken 0.5 years before starting antiretroviral therapy. J is TRBJ2-1 and V is TRBV5-6, with 7 positions matching TRBD2. CDR3 coding DNA: TGTGCCAGCAGCCCAATAGCTGGGGAGGGCCGTCTCAATGAGCAGTTCTTC. Translation gives CASSPIAGEGRLNEQFF. Full variable domain (missing parts from reference TRBV5-6 and TRBJ2-1): DAGVTQSPTHLIKTRGQQVTLRCSPKSGHDTVSWYQQALGQGPQFIFQYYEEEERQRGNFPDRFSGHQFPNYSSELNVNALLLGDSALYLCASSPIAGEGRLNEQFFGPGTRLTVL.